This TCR beta chain appears in the sequencing data of a study of shared clonotypes between healthy human individuals. CDR3 length equals 11 residues. The germline V gene encodes CDR1 SEHNR and CDR2 FQNEAQ (reference sequence). Trimming pared 5 bases from V and 7 bases from J, leaving 8 bases between. Whole-study findings and limits: Relative to their counterparts shared across all four donors, non-shared clonotypes exhibited diminished generation probabilities. Sampling covered nothing but blood. Tissue TCR repertoires likely differ from those found in blood.

The split of CD4+ cells yielded CD45RA+ naive and CD45RA-negative memory subsets. Notes on this clone: Its antigen is not identified.

Only in-frame clones appear in the TCRdb table, and some are missing; sequencing was by immunoSEQ multiplex PCR. This table has about 2 million clones, 85% to 95% appearing once. Material: naive CD4+ T cells sorted from blood. Subset noted: CD45RA+ positively selected. This chain connects TRBV7-9 to TRBJ1-1; no definite D call. This TCR was sampled from a man younger than 30 in good health. In nucleotides, the CDR3 is TGTGCCAGCAGCATTGCCAGTGAAGCTTTCTTT. It codes for CASSIASEAFF.